This entry lists 4 T cell receptor beta chains sequenced from one sample in a study of post-analysis software for immune sequencing data (dated by TCRdb to 2013 to 2016). Their recognized antigens are unknown. The library came from PCR. Data came from an Illumina HiSeq 2500. Unique molecular identifiers were incorporated into TCR beta cDNA libraries to reduce PCR and sequencing biases. The public reads were run again by TCRdb, first through fastp at Q25 and then through MiXCR, and only productive beta chains were kept. Rows with a matching CDR3 protein are joined into one entry that keeps the most common DNA and genes. The sample includes about 540,000 distinct CDR3 sequences, with 30% to 40% observed a single time. 4.5% to 7.5% of the sample is held by the ten biggest clonotypes. Broader findings and caveats from the paper: Significantly higher frequencies in patients than in controls were found for about five TRBV segments, including TRBV5-6, TRBV5-1 and TRBV20-1.

Sequenced material: blood. All receptors derive from a girl aged 2-17 years with multiple sclerosis.

A few counts support this clonotype. This chain uses TRBV5-1 with TRBJ1-1, with no clear D. This CDR3 is built from 14 residues. Per the germline V gene, CDR1 is SGHRS and CDR2 is YFSETQ. V shed 1 base and J shed 0 bases, with 7 bases lying between them. CDR3 in DNA: TGCGCCAGCAGCTTGTCTCAGGTGAACACTGAAGCTTTCTTT. Translation gives CASSLSQVNTEAFF.

The table lists this clonotype with a few counts. The rearrangement links TRBV6-1 to TRBJ2-2, with D tentatively TRBD2 (5 bases). V was cut by 1 base and J by 4 bases, with 7 bases left in between. The CDR3 is made up of 14 amino acids. Per the germline V gene, CDR1 is MNHNS and CDR2 is SASEGT. CDR3 in amino acids: CASSEVGGTGELFF. The CDR3, as DNA: TGTGCCAGCAGTGAAGTCGGAGGCACCGGGGAGCTGTTTTTT.

This clonotype showed up just a few times. The rearrangement joins TRBV5-1 to TRBJ2-1; D possibly corresponds to TRBD1 (6 bases). The CDR3 sequence is 15 residues long. Germline V gene data show CDR1 as SGHRS and CDR2 as YFSETQ. Deletions cut 0 bases from V and 4 bases from J, with 11 bases between. CDR3: CASSLAWTAYNEQFF. DNA of the CDR3: TGCGCCAGCAGCTTGGCGTGGACAGCTTACAATGAGCAGTTCTTC.

The sample holds a few counts of this clonotype. The rearrangement joins TRBV20-1 to TRBJ2-5, with TRBD2 matching over 12 bases. This CDR3 comprises 14 residues. V lost 6 bases and J lost 5; bases outside the gene matches: 7. The germline V gene has CDR1 DFQATT and CDR2 SNEGSKA (reference sequence). The CDR3 sequence is CSAGTSGFQETQYF. In nucleotides, the CDR3 is TGCAGTGCCGGGACTAGCGGGTTTCAGGAGACCCAGTACTTC.